This T cell receptor beta chain was recorded in a study of blood T cell repertoires in COVID-19. About the study: T cells, B-cell-depleted T cells, or PBMCs supplied cDNA or gDNA.

Sequencing used immunoSEQ multiplex PCR; TCRdb keeps in-frame clones, though not all of them. The sample gives some 250,000 clones, approximately 90% of which show up once; under 9.5% is in the top ten. The CDR3 length is 13 residues. In germline, CDR1 is MNHEY, CDR2 SVGAGI. V was shortened by 6 bases and J by 6 bases, with 14 bases between the two germline ends. Researchers sorted participants into cohorts using their self-reported clinical history. This TCR came from a man in his forties who had recovered from COVID-19. The sequenced sample was PBMCs or T cells enriched from blood (not recorded which). The chain carries TRBV6-5 and TRBJ1-2; the D gene is possibly TRBD1 (6 bases). CDR3 region: CASRPTGPNGYTF. The DNA for the CDR3 is TGTGCCAGCAGACCCACAGGGCCGAATGGCTACACCTTC.